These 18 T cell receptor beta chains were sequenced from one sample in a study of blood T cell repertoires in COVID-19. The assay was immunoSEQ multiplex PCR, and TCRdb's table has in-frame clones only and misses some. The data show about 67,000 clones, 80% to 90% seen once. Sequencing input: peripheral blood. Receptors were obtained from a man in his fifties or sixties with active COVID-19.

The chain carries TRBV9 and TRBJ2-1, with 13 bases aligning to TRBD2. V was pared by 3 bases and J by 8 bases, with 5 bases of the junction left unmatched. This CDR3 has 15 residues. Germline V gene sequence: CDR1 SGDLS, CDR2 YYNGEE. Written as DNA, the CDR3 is TGTGCCAGCAGCGCCGGGACTAGCGGGACCTATGAGCAGTTCTTC. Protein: CASSAGTSGTYEQFF. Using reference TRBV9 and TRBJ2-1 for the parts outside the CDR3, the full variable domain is DSGVTQTPKHLITATGQRVTLRCSPRSGDLSVYWYQQSLDQGLQFLIQYYNGEERAKGNILERFSAQQFPDLHSELNLSSLELGDSALYFCASSAGTSGTYEQFFGPGTRLTVL.

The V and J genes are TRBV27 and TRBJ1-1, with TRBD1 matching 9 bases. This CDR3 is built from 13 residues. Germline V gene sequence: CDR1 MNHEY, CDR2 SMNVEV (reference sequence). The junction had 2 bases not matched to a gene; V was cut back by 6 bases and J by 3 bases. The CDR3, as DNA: TGTGCCAGCAGGACAGGGGGTTACACTGAAGCTTTCTTT. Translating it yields CASRTGGYTEAFF.

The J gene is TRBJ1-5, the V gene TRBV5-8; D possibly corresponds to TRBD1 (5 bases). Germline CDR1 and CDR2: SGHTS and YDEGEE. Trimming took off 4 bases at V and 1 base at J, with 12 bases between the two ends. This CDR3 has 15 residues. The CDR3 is CASSTDGASNQPQHF. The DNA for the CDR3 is TGTGCCAGCAGCACGGATGGGGCAAGCAATCAGCCCCAGCATTTT.

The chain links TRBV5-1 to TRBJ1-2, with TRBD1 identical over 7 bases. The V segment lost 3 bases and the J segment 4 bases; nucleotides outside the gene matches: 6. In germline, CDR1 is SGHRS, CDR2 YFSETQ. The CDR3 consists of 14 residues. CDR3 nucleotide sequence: TGCGCCAGCAGCTCTGGGGGACAGCGCTATGGCTACACCTTC. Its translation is CASSSGGQRYGYTF.

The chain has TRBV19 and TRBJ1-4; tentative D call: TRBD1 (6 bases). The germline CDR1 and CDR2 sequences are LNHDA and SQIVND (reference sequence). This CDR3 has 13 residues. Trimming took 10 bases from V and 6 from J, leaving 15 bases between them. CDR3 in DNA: TGTGCCACTGCGGGGGGGCAGGATGAAAAACTGTTTTTT. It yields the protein CATAGGQDEKLFF.

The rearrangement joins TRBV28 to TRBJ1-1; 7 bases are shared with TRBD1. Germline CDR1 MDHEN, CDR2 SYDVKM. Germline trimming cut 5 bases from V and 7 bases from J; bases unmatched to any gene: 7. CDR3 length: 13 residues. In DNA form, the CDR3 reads TGTGCCAGCAGTCCCCAGGACAGGCGTGAAGCTTTCTTT. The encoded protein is CASSPQDRREAFF.

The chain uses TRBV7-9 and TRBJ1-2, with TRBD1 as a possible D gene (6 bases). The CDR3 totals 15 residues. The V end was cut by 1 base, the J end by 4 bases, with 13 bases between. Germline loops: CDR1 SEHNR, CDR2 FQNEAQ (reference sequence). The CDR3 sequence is CASSLGITGIYGYTF. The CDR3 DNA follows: TGTGCCAGCAGCTTAGGTATTACAGGGATCTATGGCTACACCTTC. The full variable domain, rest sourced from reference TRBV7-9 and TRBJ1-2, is DTGVSQNPRHKITKRGQNVTFRCDPISEHNRLYWYRQTLGQGPEFLTYFQNEAQLEKSRLLSDRFSAERPKGSFSTLEIQRTEQGDSAMYLCASSLGITGIYGYTFGSGTRLTVV.

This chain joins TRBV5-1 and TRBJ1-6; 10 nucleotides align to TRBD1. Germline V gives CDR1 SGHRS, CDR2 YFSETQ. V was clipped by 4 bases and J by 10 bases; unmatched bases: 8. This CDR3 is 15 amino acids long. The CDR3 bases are TGCGCCAGCAGCCTTCGACAGGGGGCTAGGTCACCCCTCCACTTT. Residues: CASSLRQGARSPLHF.

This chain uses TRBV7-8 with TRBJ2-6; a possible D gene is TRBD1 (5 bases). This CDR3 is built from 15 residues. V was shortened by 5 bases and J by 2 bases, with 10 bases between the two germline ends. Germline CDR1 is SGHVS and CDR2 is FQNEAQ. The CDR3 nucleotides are TGTGCCAGCAGCCCCCCAGGGACTGGGGCCAACGTCCTGACTTTC. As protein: CASSPPGTGANVLTF.

The CDR3: CASSEKEADRAGEQYF. CDR3 nucleotides: TGTGCCAGCAGTGAAAAGGAGGCCGACAGGGCTGGCGAGCAGTACTTC. The chain uses TRBV25-1 and TRBJ2-7; 7 nucleotides line up with TRBD1. V trimming: 2 bases; J trimming: 6 bases; junction bases outside the gene matches: 13. Germline V lookup: CDR1 MGHDK, CDR2 SYGVNS. This CDR3 comprises 16 residues.

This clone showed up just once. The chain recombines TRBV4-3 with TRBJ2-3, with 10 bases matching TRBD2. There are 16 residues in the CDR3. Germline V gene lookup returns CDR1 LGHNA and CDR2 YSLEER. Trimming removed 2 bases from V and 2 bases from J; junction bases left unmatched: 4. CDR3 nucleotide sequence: TGCGCCAGCAGCCAACGGACTAGCGGTTACACAGATACGCAGTATTTT. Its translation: CASSQRTSGYTDTQYF.

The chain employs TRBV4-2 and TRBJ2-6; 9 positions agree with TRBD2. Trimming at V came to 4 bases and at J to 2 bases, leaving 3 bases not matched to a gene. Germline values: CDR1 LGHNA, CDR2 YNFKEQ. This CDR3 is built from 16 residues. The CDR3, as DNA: TGTGCCAGCAGCCGACTAGCGGCCACTGGGGCCAACGTCCTGACTTTC. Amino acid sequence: CASSRLAATGANVLTF.

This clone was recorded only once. CDR3 sequence: CASIGGTEAFF. The CDR3 nucleotides read TGTGCCAGCATAGGGGGAACTGAAGCTTTCTTT. The chain uses TRBV2 and TRBJ1-1; D perhaps matches TRBD1 (6 bases). From germline, CDR1 is SNHLY and CDR2 FYNNEI. This CDR3 contains 11 residues. V was pared by 7 bases and J by 5 bases, with 8 bases between.

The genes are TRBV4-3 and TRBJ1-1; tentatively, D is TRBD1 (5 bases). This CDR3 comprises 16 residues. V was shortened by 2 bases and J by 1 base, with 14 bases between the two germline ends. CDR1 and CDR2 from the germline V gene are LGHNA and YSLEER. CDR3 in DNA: TGCGCCAGCAGCCAAAATCCAGGGTTTACGAACACTGAAGCTTTCTTT. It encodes CASSQNPGFTNTEAFF.

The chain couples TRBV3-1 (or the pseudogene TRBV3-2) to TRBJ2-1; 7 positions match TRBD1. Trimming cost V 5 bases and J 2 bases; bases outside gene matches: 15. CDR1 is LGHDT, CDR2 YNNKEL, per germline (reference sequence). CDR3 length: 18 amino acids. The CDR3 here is CASSAGQVQPTTYNEQFF. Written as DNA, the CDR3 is TGTGCCAGCAGCGCCGGACAGGTTCAACCCACGACCTACAATGAGCAGTTCTTC.

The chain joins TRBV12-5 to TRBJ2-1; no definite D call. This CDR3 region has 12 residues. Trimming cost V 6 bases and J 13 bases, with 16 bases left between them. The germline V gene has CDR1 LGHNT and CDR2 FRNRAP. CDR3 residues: CASGLPRSRQFF. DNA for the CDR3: TGTGCTAGTGGCCTGCCCCGAAGTAGACAGTTCTTC.

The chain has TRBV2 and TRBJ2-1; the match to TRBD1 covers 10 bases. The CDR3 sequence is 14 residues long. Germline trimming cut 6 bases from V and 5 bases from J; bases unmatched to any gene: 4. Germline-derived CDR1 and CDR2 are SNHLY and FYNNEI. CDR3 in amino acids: CASRAGTGDNEQFF. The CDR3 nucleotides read TGTGCCAGCAGAGCCGGGACAGGGGACAATGAGCAGTTCTTC. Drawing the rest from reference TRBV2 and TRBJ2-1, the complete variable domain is EPEVTQTPSHQVTQMGQEVILRCVPISNHLYFYWYRQILGQKVEFLVSFYNNEISEKSEIFDDQFSVERPDGSNFTLKIRSTKLEDSAMYFCASRAGTGDNEQFFGPGTRLTVL.

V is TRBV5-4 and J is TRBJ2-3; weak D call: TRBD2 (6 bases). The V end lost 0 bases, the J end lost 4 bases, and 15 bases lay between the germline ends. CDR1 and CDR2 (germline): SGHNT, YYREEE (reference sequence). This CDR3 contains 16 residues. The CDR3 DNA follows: TGTGCCAGCAGCTTGGAAGGGCGGGAAGGCGCAGATACGCAGTATTTT. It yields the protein CASSLEGREGADTQYF.